This T cell receptor beta chain was retrieved from a study of T cells in Graves' hyperthyroidism and ophthalmopathy. Whole-study findings and limits: Stable hyperthyroidism and ophthalmopathy were separated using 13 V-J signatures.

When ophthalmopathy did not progress within 18 months, Graves' hyperthyroidism was considered stable. Exclusion criteria comprised uncontrolled infection, other autoimmune disease, pregnancy or lactation. Trimming at V came to 3 bases and at J to 0 bases, leaving 13 bases not matched to a gene. Germline CDR1 and CDR2: SGHRS and YFSETQ. This CDR3 region has 18 residues. This clonotype occurred many times. Its antigen is as yet unknown. RNA transcripts provided the source from which TCR beta CDR3 regions were amplified. An initial round of RT-PCR targeting the TCR CDR3 relied on the HTBI primer set. One entry per CDR3 protein results from TCRdb running MiXCR on the multiplex PCR reads. The table records 340,000 or so distinct CDR3 sequences, approximately 22% of them present only once.

V usage is TRBV5-1 and J usage is TRBJ1-1, with 8 bases aligning to TRBD1. The TCR was taken from a woman between 50 and 59 years old with Graves' hyperthyroidism. The sequencing sample was made of blood. The CDR3 sequence is CASSSLSSGTGVNTEAFF. The CDR3 coding sequence is TGCGCCAGCAGCTCCCTATCGTCCGGGACAGGAGTGAACACTGAAGCTTTCTTT.